These 2 T cell receptor beta chains share one sample of origin, sequenced in a study of follicular helper T cells after annual influenza vaccination. The time point here: 2013-2014 season, 7 days after vaccination. Assay used: immunoSEQ multiplex PCR; TCRdb lists only in-frame clones, some missing. The data hold about 5,200 clones, with roughly nine tenths observed a single time. This specimen consisted of CXCR5+ CD38- circulating T follicular helper cells from blood, obtained 7 days after influenza vaccination. Subset noted: circulating Tfh, non-naive CD4+CXCR5+PD-1+ (ICOS+CD38+ or ICOS-CD38-). These receptor sequences come from an adult who received the influenza vaccine.

In nucleotides, the CDR3 is TGTGCCTGGAGTGTACGGCTAGCGGGGAATGAGCAGTTCTTC. This gives the protein CAWSVRLAGNEQFF. The chain combines TRBV30 with TRBJ2-1; 9 bases align to TRBD2. Trimming at V came to 0 bases and at J to 7 bases, leaving 4 bases not matched to a gene. Germline CDR1 is GTSNPN and CDR2 is SVGIG (reference sequence). This CDR3 region has 14 residues.

V gene TRBV7-6 combines with J gene TRBJ2-5, with 10 bases matching TRBD1. With 4 bases clipped from V and 5 bases from J, the junction kept 7 bases outside the gene matches. The CDR3 is 15 amino acids. CDR1 and CDR2 (germline): SGHVS, FNYEAQ. CDR3 in DNA: TGTGCCAGCAGCTCGGGACAGGGGTTATTGGAGACCCAGTACTTC. This sequence encodes CASSSGQGLLETQYF.